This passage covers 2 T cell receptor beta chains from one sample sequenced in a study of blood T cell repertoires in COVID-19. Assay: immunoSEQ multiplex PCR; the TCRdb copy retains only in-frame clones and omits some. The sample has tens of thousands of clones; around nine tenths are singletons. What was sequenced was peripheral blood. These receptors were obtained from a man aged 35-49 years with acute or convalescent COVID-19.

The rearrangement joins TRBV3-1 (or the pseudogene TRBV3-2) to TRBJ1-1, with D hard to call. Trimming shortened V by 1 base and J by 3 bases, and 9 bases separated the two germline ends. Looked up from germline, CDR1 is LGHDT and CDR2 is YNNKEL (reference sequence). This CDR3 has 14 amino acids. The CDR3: CASSQVVRDTEAFF. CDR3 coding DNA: TGTGCCAGCAGCCAAGTTGTAAGAGACACTGAAGCTTTCTTT.

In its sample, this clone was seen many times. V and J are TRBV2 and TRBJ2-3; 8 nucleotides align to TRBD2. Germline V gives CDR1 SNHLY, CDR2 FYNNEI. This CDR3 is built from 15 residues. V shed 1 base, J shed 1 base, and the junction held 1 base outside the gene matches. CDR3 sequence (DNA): TGTGCCAGCAGTGAAGAACTAGCGGGCACAGATACGCAGTATTTT. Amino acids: CASSEELAGTDTQYF.